The 14 T cell receptor beta chains below were found in one sample sequenced in a study of shared clonotypes between healthy human individuals. Clones were read by immunoSEQ multiplex PCR, and TCRdb kept only the in-frame ones, dropping some. The sample holds around 1.5 million clones; 95% to 99% are singletons and the top ten take roughly 0.45%. The sequenced sample consisted of naive CD4+ T cells sorted from blood. Subset: CD45RA+ positively selected. Receptors originate from a man in his thirties or forties in good health.

The chain carries TRBV7-2 and TRBJ2-3, with 8 bases lining up with TRBD1. Per germline, CDR1 SGHTA and CDR2 FQGNSA. V gave up 3 bases and J gave up 2 bases; unmatched junction bases: 10. CDR3 length: 17 amino acids. CDR3 sequence: CASSFRGQGFPTDTQYF. CDR3 bases: TGTGCCAGCAGCTTCAGGGGGCAAGGCTTCCCCACAGATACGCAGTATTTT.

The J gene is TRBJ1-3, the V gene TRBV9; possibly TRBD1 for D (6 bases). V lost 4 bases and J lost 2, with 16 bases in between. This CDR3 is 16 amino acids long. Germline-derived CDR1 and CDR2 are SGDLS and YYNGEE. The DNA of the CDR3 is TGTGCCAGCAGCCAACGAAGGGCAGGGGCTGGAAACACCATATATTTT. Amino acid sequence: CASSQRRAGAGNTIYF.

V is TRBV7-9 and J is TRBJ2-2; 8 bases map to TRBD1. V lost 10 bases to trimming and J lost 8 bases; unmatched junction nucleotides: 12. The V gene's germline CDR1 is SEHNR and CDR2 FQNEAQ (reference sequence). This CDR3 is built from 14 residues. This chain's CDR3 is CATVGQGEPGELFF. The DNA of the CDR3 is TGTGCCACCGTCGGACAGGGTGAGCCGGGGGAGCTGTTTTTT. Looking up the rest from reference TRBV7-9 and TRBJ2-2 gives the full variable domain: DTGVSQNPRHKITKRGQNVTFRCDPISEHNRLYWYRQTLGQGPEFLTYFQNEAQLEKSRLLSDRFSAERPKGSFSTLEIQRTEQGDSAMYLCATVGQGEPGELFFGEGSRLTVL.

The chain joins TRBV28 to TRBJ1-2; possible D gene TRBD1, 6 bases. This CDR3 is 14 amino acids long. The germline CDR1 and CDR2 sequences are MDHEN and SYDVKM. Trimming took 5 bases from V and 4 from J, leaving 14 bases between them. CDR3 sequence (DNA): TGTGCCAGCAGTGAAACAGGGCGCGGCTATGGCTACACCTTC. Protein sequence: CASSETGRGYGYTF.

The chain employs TRBV30 and TRBJ2-7; no definite D call. V was clipped by 3 bases and J by 0 bases, with 6 bases between them. Germline V gives CDR1 GTSNPN, CDR2 SVGIG (reference sequence). The CDR3 has 12 residues. CDR3 in amino acids: CAWRRPSYEQYF. DNA for the CDR3: TGTGCCTGGAGGCGCCCCTCCTACGAGCAGTACTTC.

The genes are TRBV11-1 and TRBJ1-1, with D possibly TRBD1 on 6 matching bases. Germline V gene lookup returns CDR1 SGHAT and CDR2 FQDESV (reference sequence). V was clipped by 8 bases and J by 1 base, with 17 bases between them. CDR3 length: 15 amino acids. The CDR3 reads CASERRRTANTEAFF. The CDR3 DNA is TGTGCCAGCGAACGACGGCGGACAGCGAACACTGAAGCTTTCTTT.

The chain has TRBV7-8 and TRBJ2-5; 8 bases agree with TRBD2. With V trimmed by 6 bases and J by 4 bases, 13 bases remained unmatched. From germline, CDR1 is SGHVS and CDR2 FQNEAQ. The CDR3 is 16 amino acids. The CDR3 sequence: CASSSVPGLVVETQYF. DNA for the CDR3: TGTGCCAGCAGTTCCGTCCCGGGACTAGTGGTAGAGACCCAGTACTTC.

About this clone: The same CDR3 also results from other DNA sequences found in this sample. The J gene is TRBJ1-4, the V gene TRBV5-1; the D is unclear. Trimming removed 0 bases from V and 4 bases from J, with 7 bases in between. Germline CDR1 and CDR2: SGHRS and YFSETQ. The CDR3 has 14 residues. The DNA for the CDR3 is TGCGCCAGCAGCTTGGGTGTTCTTAATGAAAAACTGTTTTTT. This translates into CASSLGVLNEKLFF.

The V and J genes are TRBV2 and TRBJ2-7; 8 nucleotides agree with TRBD1. J gave up 1 base and V 6 bases, and 5 bases lay outside the gene matches. CDR1 is SNHLY and CDR2 is FYNNEI in the germline V gene. This CDR3 is 14 amino acids long. The chain's CDR3 is CASRTGEGSYEQYF. CDR3 DNA: TGTGCCAGCAGGACAGGGGAAGGGTCCTACGAGCAGTACTTC.

The chain couples TRBV6-1 to TRBJ1-2; D is ambiguous. Trimming pared 1 base from V and 8 bases from J, leaving 14 bases between. The CDR3 runs 14 residues. The V gene's germline CDR1 is MNHNS and CDR2 SASEGT. The CDR3 loop is CASSEVLGVEGYTF. The DNA for the CDR3 is TGTGCCAGCAGTGAAGTCCTGGGAGTCGAAGGCTACACCTTC.

This clone was detected only once. This rearrangement joins TRBV5-1 to TRBJ2-7; D might be TRBD1 (5 bases). The CDR3 spans 16 residues. The germline gives CDR1 SGHRS, CDR2 YFSETQ. Trimming took off 2 bases at V and 6 bases at J, with 21 bases between the two ends. The DNA of the CDR3 is TGCGCCAGCAGCTTCAGGGTCCAGGGCTCCTCGACCGAGCAGTACTTC. This sequence encodes CASSFRVQGSSTEQYF. The full variable domain, in which reference TRBV5-1 and TRBJ2-7 provide the parts outside the CDR3, is KAGVTQTPRYLIKTRGQQVTLSCSPISGHRSVSWYQQTPGQGLQFLFEYFSETQRNKGNFPGRFSGRQFSNSRSEMNVSTLELGDSALYLCASSFRVQGSSTEQYFGPGTRLTVT.

The gene calls are TRBV6-4 and TRBJ2-3, with 10 positions matching TRBD2. The CDR3 totals 17 residues. With V trimmed by 2 bases and J by 4 bases, 9 bases remained unmatched. CDR1 MRHNA and CDR2 SNTAGT come from the germline V gene. The CDR3 is CASSDSGRVHVADTQYF. The CDR3 DNA reads TGTGCCAGCAGTGACAGCGGGAGGGTGCATGTCGCAGATACGCAGTATTTT.

V gene TRBV9 combines with J gene TRBJ2-1, with 10 positions matching TRBD1. CDR1 is SGDLS, CDR2 YYNGEE, per germline. This CDR3 contains 16 residues. Trimming removed 3 bases from V and 4 bases from J; junction bases left unmatched: 7. CDR3 residues: CASSARQGAGYNEQFF. As DNA, the CDR3 is TGTGCCAGCAGCGCCCGACAGGGGGCGGGATACAATGAGCAGTTCTTC.

This chain uses TRBV7-2 with TRBJ2-6; D is unclear. This CDR3 has 14 residues. Germline values: CDR1 SGHTA, CDR2 FQGNSA. V gave up 2 bases and J gave up 4 bases, with 6 bases separating them. This CDR3 reads CASSLSPGANVLTF. The CDR3 DNA follows: TGTGCCAGCAGCTTATCTCCCGGGGCCAACGTCCTGACTTTC. Full variable domain (outside the CDR3, taken from reference TRBV7-2 and TRBJ2-6): GAGVSQSPSNKVTEKGKDVELRCDPISGHTALYWYRQSLGQGLEFLIYFQGNSAPDKSGLPSDRFSAERTGGSVSTLTIQRTQQEDSAVYLCASSLSPGANVLTFGAGSRLTVL.